A selection of T cell receptor beta chains follows, all from one sample in a study of shared T cell receptors in the human thymus. The method was immunoSEQ multiplex PCR; TCRdb's version includes in-frame clones alone and lacks a portion of them. The repertoire holds hundreds of thousands of clones, with around 87% as singletons. These data also formed part of another study, on human thymus T cells.

Input material: thymocytes. These TCRs come from a boy under three years old with a congenital heart defect. Each CDR3 is given with its conserved first and last residue.

V gene	J gene	CDR3 protein
TRBV25-1	TRBJ2-5	CASSDRRGPKQYF
TRBV6-1	TRBJ2-1	CASSGLGGAPHNEQFF
TRBV12-5	TRBJ2-7	CASGLGGTYEQYF
TRBV10-1	TRBJ2-2	CASTPWGTGGPGELFF
TRBV15	TRBJ2-2	CATSSSLAANTGELFF
TRBV5-1	TRBJ2-1	CASSSTGVFWIGAHNEQFF
TRBV29-1	TRBJ2-1	CSVGVDRGGYNEQFF
TRBV5-1	TRBJ2-7	CASSWPGTSPLYEQYF
TRBV6-1	TRBJ2-7	CASSETLAGAYEQYF
TRBV7-8	TRBJ1-1	CASTFSDGGFMNTEAFF
TRBV27	TRBJ1-2	CATKGNRYGYTF